This TCR beta chain was documented in a study of cytomegalovirus exposure and HLA in healthy donors. The wider study: Genotyping showed roughly 77% of 398 donors falling in the Caucasian-associated ancestry cluster. Findings and limits, study-wide: Later genetic work tied a missense DCLRE1C variant to beta-chain V and J trimming.

This clone was seen only a few times. The antigen remains unidentified. Researchers ran the PCR with 60 Vbeta and 13 Jbeta primers. Produced via immunoSEQ multiplex PCR; TCRdb's table is partial and in-frame only. The repertoire holds 150,000 to 200,000 clones, with less than 80% as singletons. The TCR originated in a man aged 35-49 years in good health and CMV-seronegative. The sample comprised PBMCs.

This chain's CDR3 is CASSGQGAGEQYF. The CDR3 bases are TGTGCCAGCAGTGGACAGGGGGCCGGGGAGCAGTACTTC. The chain carries TRBV2 and TRBJ2-7, with 10 bases aligning to TRBD1. The CDR3 runs to 13 residues. The germline gives CDR1 SNHLY, CDR2 FYNNEI. The trim removed 4 bases at V and 7 bases at J, leaving 4 bases unmatched.